One sample yielded the 16 T cell receptor beta chains listed below, sequenced in a study of blood T cell repertoires in COVID-19. The data were produced by immunoSEQ multiplex PCR, yet TCRdb's version contains in-frame clones alone and is incomplete. The sample has about 110,000 clones; 85% to 90% are singletons. The source material was peripheral blood. The receptors originated from a woman aged 45-60 years with acute or convalescent COVID-19.

The J gene is TRBJ1-6, the V gene TRBV2, with TRBD1 identical over 7 bases. This CDR3 comprises 14 residues. The germline gives CDR1 SNHLY, CDR2 FYNNEI. Trimming took 7 bases from V and 6 from J; bases not matched to a gene: 6. DNA for the CDR3: TGTGCCAGCAACCCACAGGGGACTAATTCACCCCTCCACTTT. Translating gives CASNPQGTNSPLHF.

This sequence joins TRBV12-3 or TRBV12-4 and TRBJ2-7, with TRBD1 matching over 8 bases. The junction had 6 bases not matched to a gene; V was cut back by 4 bases and J by 7 bases. This CDR3 spans 13 amino acids. The CDR3 loop is CASSSSTGVEQYF. CDR3 nucleotides: TGTGCCAGCAGTTCATCGACAGGGGTAGAGCAGTACTTC.

The chain couples TRBV19 to TRBJ2-7; 8 bases agree with TRBD2. This CDR3 region has 15 residues. Germline CDR1 reads LNHDA; CDR2 reads SQIVND (reference sequence). After removal of 6 bases from V and 2 bases from J, the junction contained 9 bases not matched to a gene. CDR3 coding DNA: TGTGCCAGTAGCCGGGGGGGTGTCAGCGCCTACGAGCAGTACTTC. It is translated as CASSRGGVSAYEQYF.

This clone was counted a single time. The V gene is TRBV29-1, the J gene TRBJ2-1, with 7 positions matching TRBD2. V shed 7 bases and J 12 bases; nucleotides not matched to a gene: 9. The CDR3 contains 11 residues. CDR1 and CDR2 (germline): SQVTM, ANQGSEA. In DNA, the CDR3 is TGCAGCGCCCCGGGGGGTGTGGGGCAGTTCTTC. Protein product: CSAPGGVGQFF.

This clone was detected once. This chain joins TRBV6-5 and TRBJ2-1; 7 bases fit TRBD2. Looked up from germline, CDR1 is MNHEY and CDR2 is SVGAGI. CDR3 length equals 15 residues. The V and J ends lost 6 bases and 7 bases, in that order; junction bases with no gene match: 12. As DNA, the CDR3 is TGTGCCAGCAGCAAAACCGGGACTACCGTGAATGAGCAGTTCTTC. It encodes CASSKTGTTVNEQFF.

This chain connects TRBV5-1 to TRBJ2-1; 7 bases are a match to TRBD1. J lost 10 bases, V lost 4 bases, and 14 bases had no gene match. CDR3 size: 15 residues. The V gene's germline CDR1 is SGHRS and CDR2 YFSETQ. The chain's CDR3 is CASSTTNTNRGEQFF. For the CDR3, the DNA is TGCGCCAGCAGCACAACGAATACAAACAGGGGAGAGCAGTTCTTC.

The CDR3 bases are TGTGCCAGCAGTTGGGGGGGGAACACTGAAGCTTTCTTT. Its translation is CASSWGGNTEAFF. The chain uses TRBV27 and TRBJ1-1, with D possibly TRBD1 on 5 matching bases. Germline lookup yields CDR1 MNHEY and CDR2 SMNVEV (reference sequence). Trimming shortened V by 4 bases and J by 1 base, and 7 bases separated the two germline ends. This CDR3 is built from 13 residues.

The table lists this clone with a count of one. This sequence joins TRBV6-2 or TRBV6-3 and TRBJ2-7; D may be TRBD1 (6 bases). There are 14 residues in the CDR3. Germline CDR1 is MNHEY and CDR2 is SVGEGT. Trimming took 4 bases from V and 2 from J, leaving 12 bases between them. The CDR3 sequence is CASSLQGLPYEQYF. In nucleotides, the CDR3 is TGTGCCAGCAGTTTACAGGGTTTACCCTACGAGCAGTACTTC.

This sequence joins TRBV19 and TRBJ1-3; TRBD1 matches 8 bases. CDR3 length equals 13 residues. CDR1 LNHDA and CDR2 SQIVND come from the germline V gene (reference sequence). With V trimmed by 10 bases and J by 4 bases, 6 bases remained unmatched. For the CDR3, the DNA is TGTGCCACCTCGGACAGGGACGGAAACACCATATATTTT. Protein: CATSDRDGNTIYF.

This chain links TRBV6-5 with TRBJ2-7, with a tentative D call TRBD1 (6 bases). In germline, CDR1 is MNHEY, CDR2 SVGAGI. This CDR3 has 14 amino acids. With 4 bases removed from V and 2 bases from J, the gap between germline ends came to 12 bases. CDR3 DNA: TGTGCCAGCAGTTCCTCTACAGGGACCTACGAGCAGTACTTC. Protein sequence: CASSSSTGTYEQYF.

CDR3: CASSPGQPRSGTEAFF. The CDR3 nucleotides are TGTGCCAGCTCACCCGGACAGCCCCGCTCGGGGACTGAAGCTTTCTTT. V and J are TRBV18 and TRBJ1-1; tentatively, D is TRBD1 (6 bases). V was cut by 3 bases and J by 5 bases, with 19 bases left in between. The CDR3 extends over 16 amino acids. Germline assignment: CDR1 KGHSH and CDR2 LQKENI.

This chain uses TRBV7-2 with TRBJ2-1, with 11 bases aligning to TRBD2. The CDR3 loop spans 15 amino acids. V was pared by 1 base and J by 4 bases, with 0 bases of the junction left unmatched. The germline V gene encodes CDR1 SGHTA and CDR2 FQGNSA. CDR3 sequence reads: CASSLGLAGYNEQFF. CDR3 bases: TGTGCCAGCAGCTTAGGACTAGCGGGGTACAATGAGCAGTTCTTC.

This clone was recorded once. The chain is built from TRBV3-1 (or the pseudogene TRBV3-2) and TRBJ2-3; 7 bases fit TRBD2. The CDR3 totals 15 residues. V was pared by 4 bases and J by 4 bases, with 8 bases of the junction left unmatched. In germline, CDR1 is LGHDT, CDR2 YNNKEL (reference sequence). The CDR3 DNA is TGTGCCAGCAGCCCCGCGGCGGGAGAGGCAGATACGCAGTATTTT. The encoded protein is CASSPAAGEADTQYF.

The chain combines TRBV7-9 with TRBJ1-3; D is unclear. CDR1 is SEHNR and CDR2 is FQNEAQ in the germline V gene (reference sequence). V lost 2 bases to trimming and J lost 3 bases, with 11 bases between them. The CDR3 has 15 amino acids. For the CDR3, the DNA is TGTGCCAGCAGCTTACTGGGCCGGATTGGAAACACCATATATTTT. Its translation: CASSLLGRIGNTIYF.

The chain recombines TRBV2 with TRBJ1-2; 7 nucleotides align to TRBD1. This CDR3 contains 14 residues. CDR1 and CDR2 (germline): SNHLY, FYNNEI. V was clipped by 4 bases and J by 1 base; unmatched bases: 3. The CDR3 bases are TGTGCCAGCAGTGTACAGGGGTTTAACTATGGCTACACCTTC. Translation gives CASSVQGFNYGYTF. The full variable domain, its missing parts supplied by reference TRBV2 and TRBJ1-2, is EPEVTQTPSHQVTQMGQEVILRCVPISNHLYFYWYRQILGQKVEFLVSFYNNEISEKSEIFDDQFSVERPDGSNFTLKIRSTKLEDSAMYFCASSVQGFNYGYTFGSGTRLTVV.

This clone has just one count. The chain joins TRBV19 to TRBJ2-1; a weak D match, TRBD2 (5 bases). The V end lost 6 bases, the J end lost 3 bases, and 12 bases lay between the germline ends. CDR3 length: 14 amino acids. The germline CDR1 and CDR2 sequences are LNHDA and SQIVND (reference sequence). CDR3 nucleotide sequence: TGTGCCAGTAGACGAGAGCGGCACTACAATGAGCAGTTCTTC. This sequence encodes CASRRERHYNEQFF.